The 12 T cell receptor beta chains below all came from one sample that was sequenced in a study of OX40 agonist ivuxolimab in advanced cancers. This table comes from immunoSEQ multiplex PCR, and its TCRdb copy is limited to in-frame clones, with some not included. The sample lists around 67,000 clones; around 90% were seen once. The source was CD4+ or CD8+ T cells sorted from blood, collected in a trial of the OX40 agonist ivuxolimab. The receptors were gathered from an adult with an advanced solid tumor such as melanoma, head and neck, liver or kidney cancer.

The rearrangement uses TRBV5-6 and TRBJ2-4; maybe TRBD2 (5 bases). The V end was cut by 2 bases, the J end by 6 bases, with 15 bases between. CDR3 length: 15 amino acids. The germline gives CDR1 SGHDT, CDR2 YYEEEE. The CDR3 loop is CASSFFRLAGNIQYF. The CDR3 DNA sequence: TGTGCCAGCAGCTTTTTTCGGCTAGCAGGAAACATTCAGTACTTC.

The J gene is TRBJ1-5, the V gene TRBV4-1; 9 positions match TRBD1. The CDR3 sequence is 17 residues long. V was clipped by 0 bases and J by 2 bases; unmatched bases: 5. Per germline, CDR1 MGHRA and CDR2 YSYEKL. CDR3 nucleotide sequence: TGCGCCAGCAGCCAAGAACAGGGGGCGAGGGGCAATCAGCCCCAGCATTTT. The encoded protein is CASSQEQGARGNQPQHF.

The V call is TRBV5-1, the J call TRBJ2-1; 7 bases match TRBD2. The V gene end was trimmed by 7 bases and the J gene end by 0 bases; junction bases not matched to a gene: 13. Looked up from germline, CDR1 is SGHRS and CDR2 is YFSETQ. This CDR3 is 17 amino acids long. DNA of the CDR3: TGCGCCAGCTTTGGGACTCCAAGCGGGAACTCCTACAATGAGCAGTTCTTC. Encoded protein: CASFGTPSGNSYNEQFF.

The rearrangement uses TRBV27 and TRBJ2-7; D gene ambiguous. The CDR3 loop spans 17 amino acids. Deletions cut 4 bases from V and 1 base from J, with 20 bases between. CDR1 and CDR2 from the germline V gene are MNHEY and SMNVEV (reference sequence). The CDR3 DNA follows: TGTGCCAGCAGTTCTCGGAACGGGCGGTTCAATTCCTACGAGCAGTACTTC. Translation: CASSSRNGRFNSYEQYF.

For the CDR3, the DNA is TGTGCCAGCAGCTGGACAGCAAATGAAAAACTGTTTTTT. This encodes CASSWTANEKLFF. The rearrangement joins TRBV7-6 to TRBJ1-4; perhaps TRBD1 as D (6 bases). CDR1 and CDR2 (germline): SGHVS, FNYEAQ. Trimming took 4 bases from V and 5 from J, leaving 8 bases between them. CDR3 size: 13 residues.

The chain uses TRBV15 and TRBJ2-2; no definite D call. V was shortened by 0 bases and J by 6 bases, with 5 bases between the two germline ends. This CDR3 contains 13 residues. The germline gives CDR1 LNHNV, CDR2 YYDKDF (reference sequence). The CDR3 is CATSRDYAGELFF. DNA for the CDR3: TGTGCCACCAGCAGAGATTATGCCGGGGAGCTGTTTTTT.

V gene TRBV19 combines with J gene TRBJ2-7; 9 bases map to TRBD1. V was clipped by 3 bases and J by 2 bases; unmatched bases: 5. CDR3 length equals 15 residues. Germline CDR1 reads LNHDA; CDR2 reads SQIVND (reference sequence). The CDR3 is CASSIWTGVAYEQYF. CDR3 DNA sequence: TGTGCCAGTAGTATTTGGACAGGGGTTGCCTACGAGCAGTACTTC.

The rearrangement joins TRBV27 to TRBJ1-1; maybe TRBD1 (6 bases). The CDR3 is made up of 15 amino acids. Germline V gives CDR1 MNHEY, CDR2 SMNVEV (reference sequence). Between the trimmed V and J ends, which lost 4 bases and 3 bases, there was a span of 15 bases. As DNA, the CDR3 is TGTGCCAGCAGTTCCGCAGGGGCGGCGTACACTGAAGCTTTCTTT. This translates into CASSSAGAAYTEAFF.

This chain uses TRBV9 with TRBJ1-3, with a tentative D call TRBD1 (6 bases). The V and J ends lost 1 base and 0 bases respectively, with 11 bases between them. There are 16 residues in the CDR3. CDR1 is SGDLS and CDR2 is YYNGEE in the germline V gene. This CDR3 reads CASSVSEGGSGNTIYF. The CDR3 DNA reads TGTGCCAGCAGCGTATCGGAAGGGGGCTCTGGAAACACCATATATTTT.

The chain joins TRBV5-1 to TRBJ2-5; 9 bases line up with TRBD1. The germline gives CDR1 SGHRS, CDR2 YFSETQ. V was pared by 3 bases and J by 2 bases, with 2 bases of the junction left unmatched. The CDR3 is 14 residues long. The DNA of the CDR3 is TGCGCCAGCAGCTCTGGGACAGGGCAAGAGACCCAGTACTTC. Protein: CASSSGTGQETQYF. Full variable domain (outside the CDR3, taken from reference TRBV5-1 and TRBJ2-5): KAGVTQTPRYLIKTRGQQVTLSCSPISGHRSVSWYQQTPGQGLQFLFEYFSETQRNKGNFPGRFSGRQFSNSRSEMNVSTLELGDSALYLCASSSGTGQETQYFGPGTRLLVL.

The chain recombines TRBV7-2 with TRBJ1-2; no reliable D call. The germline V gene has CDR1 SGHTA and CDR2 FQGNSA. There are 14 residues in the CDR3. V lost 2 bases and J lost 2, with 9 bases in between. The CDR3 here is CASSLTLGNYGYTF. The CDR3 DNA follows: TGTGCCAGCAGCTTAACACTGGGGAACTATGGCTACACCTTC.

The rearrangement joins TRBV7-9 to TRBJ2-1; 13 positions agree with TRBD2. The CDR3 is 16 residues long. The J segment lost 7 bases and the V segment lost 5 bases, leaving 8 bases of the junction unmatched. Germline CDR1 and CDR2: SEHNR and FQNEAQ (reference sequence). CDR3 sequence (DNA): TGTGCCAGCAGCGCCCGGACTAGCGGGAGTTTGAATGAGCAGTTCTTC. It translates to CASSARTSGSLNEQFF.